The 3 T cell receptor beta chains listed next were all sequenced from one sample in a study of CD8+ T cells in alopecia areata. Extraction and reverse transcription of RNA yielded cDNA as the sequencing template. Clones were sequenced by immunoSEQ multiplex PCR, and TCRdb holds only the in-frame ones, with some missing. The sample shows a few hundred thousand clones, roughly 50% of them seen only once. The sample consisted of CD8+ T cells sorted from blood. These receptors were taken from a human donor in good health.

The chain combines TRBV13 with TRBJ2-7; 7 bases align to TRBD1. Germline CDR1 and CDR2: PRHDT and FYEKMQ (reference sequence). The CDR3 runs 14 residues. The V segment lost 0 bases and the J segment 3 bases; nucleotides outside the gene matches: 2. The CDR3 coding sequence is TGTGCCAGCAGCTTAGGCCGGGACAGCTACGAGCAGTACTTC. This translates into CASSLGRDSYEQYF.

The chain employs TRBV20-1 and TRBJ2-7; no definite D call. The CDR3 length is 11 residues. V was trimmed by 3 bases and J by 6 bases, leaving 9 bases between them. The germline CDR1 and CDR2 sequences are DFQATT and SNEGSKA (reference sequence). This chain's CDR3 is CSASNSREQYF. In DNA, the CDR3 is TGCAGTGCTAGCAATTCGCGCGAGCAGTACTTC.

The V and J genes are TRBV5-6 and TRBJ1-2; tentatively, D is TRBD1 (6 bases). Germline V gives CDR1 SGHDT, CDR2 YYEEEE. The CDR3 runs 14 residues. V dropped 3 bases and J dropped 5 bases, with 14 bases sitting between them. The CDR3 reads CASSSDEDRYGYTF. For the CDR3, the DNA is TGTGCCAGCAGCTCGGACGAGGACAGATATGGCTACACCTTC.